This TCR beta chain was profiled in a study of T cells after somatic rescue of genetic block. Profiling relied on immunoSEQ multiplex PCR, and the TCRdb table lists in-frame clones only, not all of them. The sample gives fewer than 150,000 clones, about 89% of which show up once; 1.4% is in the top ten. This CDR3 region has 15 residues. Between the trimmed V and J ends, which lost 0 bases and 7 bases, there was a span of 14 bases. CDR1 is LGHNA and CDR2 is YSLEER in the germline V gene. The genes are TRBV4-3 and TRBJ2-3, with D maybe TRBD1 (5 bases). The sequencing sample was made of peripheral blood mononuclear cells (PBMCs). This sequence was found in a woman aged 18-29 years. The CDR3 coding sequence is TGCGCCAGCAGCCAAGATAAGGGGCCAAGCTATACGCAGTATTTT. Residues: CASSQDKGPSYTQYF.